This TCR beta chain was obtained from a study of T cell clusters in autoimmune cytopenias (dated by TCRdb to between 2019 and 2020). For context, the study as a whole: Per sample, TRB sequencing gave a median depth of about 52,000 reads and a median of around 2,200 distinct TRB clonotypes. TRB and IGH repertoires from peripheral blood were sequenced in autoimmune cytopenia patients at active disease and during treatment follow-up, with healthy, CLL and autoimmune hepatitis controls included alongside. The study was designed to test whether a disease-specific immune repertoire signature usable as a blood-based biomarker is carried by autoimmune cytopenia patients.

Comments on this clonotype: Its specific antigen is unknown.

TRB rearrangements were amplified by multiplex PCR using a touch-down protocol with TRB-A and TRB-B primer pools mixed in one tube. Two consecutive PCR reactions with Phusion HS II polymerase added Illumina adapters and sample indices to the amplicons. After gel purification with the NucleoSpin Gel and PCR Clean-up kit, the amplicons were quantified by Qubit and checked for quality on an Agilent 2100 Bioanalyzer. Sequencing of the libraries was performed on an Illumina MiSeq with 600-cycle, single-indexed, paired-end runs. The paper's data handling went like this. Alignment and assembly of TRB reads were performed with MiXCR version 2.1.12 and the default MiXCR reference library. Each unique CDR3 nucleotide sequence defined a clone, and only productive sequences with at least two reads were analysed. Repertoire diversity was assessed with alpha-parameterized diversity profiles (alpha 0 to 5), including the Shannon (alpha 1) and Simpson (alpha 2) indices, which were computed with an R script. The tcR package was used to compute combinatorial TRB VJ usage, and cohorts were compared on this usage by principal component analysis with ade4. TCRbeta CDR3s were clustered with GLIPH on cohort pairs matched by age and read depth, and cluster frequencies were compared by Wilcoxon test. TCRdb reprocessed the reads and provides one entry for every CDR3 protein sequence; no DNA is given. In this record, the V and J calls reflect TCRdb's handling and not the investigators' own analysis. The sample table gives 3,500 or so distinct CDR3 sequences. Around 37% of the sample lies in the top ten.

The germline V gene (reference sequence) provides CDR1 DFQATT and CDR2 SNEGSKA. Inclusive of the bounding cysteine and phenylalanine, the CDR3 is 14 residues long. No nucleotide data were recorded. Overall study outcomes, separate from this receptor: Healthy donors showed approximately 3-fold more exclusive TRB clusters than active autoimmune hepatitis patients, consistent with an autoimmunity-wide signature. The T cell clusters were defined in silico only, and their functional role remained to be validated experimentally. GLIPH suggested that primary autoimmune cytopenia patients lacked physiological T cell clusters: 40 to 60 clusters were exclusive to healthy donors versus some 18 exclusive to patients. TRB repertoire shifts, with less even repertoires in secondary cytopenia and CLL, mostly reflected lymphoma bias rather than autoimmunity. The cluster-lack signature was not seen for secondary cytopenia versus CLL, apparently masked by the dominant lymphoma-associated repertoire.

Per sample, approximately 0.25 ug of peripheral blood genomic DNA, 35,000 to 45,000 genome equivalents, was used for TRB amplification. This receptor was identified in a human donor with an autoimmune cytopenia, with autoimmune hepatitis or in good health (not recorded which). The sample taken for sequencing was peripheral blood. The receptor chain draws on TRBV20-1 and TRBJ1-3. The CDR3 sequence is CSARWQGSGNTIYF.